One sample yielded the 6 T cell receptor beta chains listed below, sequenced in a study of cytomegalovirus exposure and HLA in healthy donors. Generated by immunoSEQ multiplex PCR, the TCRdb table keeps only in-frame clones and is missing some. The sample has about 180,000 clones; 85% are singletons. Sequenced material: PBMCs. The receptors here all came from a young man in good health and CMV-seropositive.

CDR3: CASKGQGYTGELFF. The DNA for the CDR3 is TGTGCCAGCAAGGGACAGGGATACACCGGGGAGCTGTTTTTT. This chain joins TRBV6-5 and TRBJ2-2, with 9 bases fitting TRBD1. Germline CDR1 and CDR2: MNHEY and SVGAGI. This CDR3 is built from 14 residues. V gave up 7 bases and J gave up 3 bases; unmatched junction bases: 3.

This clone has only a few counts. The rearrangement joins TRBV28 to TRBJ2-1; D ambiguous. Germline loops: CDR1 MDHEN, CDR2 SYDVKM. The CDR3 runs to 13 residues. Trimming removed 4 bases at V and 6 bases at J, with 10 bases between. DNA for the CDR3: TGTGCCAGCAGTTCTCCCCACTTCAATGAGCAGTTCTTC. Protein product: CASSSPHFNEQFF.

The chain combines TRBV7-9 with TRBJ2-5; possible D gene TRBD1, 5 bases. The CDR3 length is 14 residues. Trimming took off 6 bases at V and 1 base at J, with 12 bases between the two ends. The germline CDR1 and CDR2 sequences are SEHNR and FQNEAQ (reference sequence). The CDR3 region is CASSAGHLQETQYF. The CDR3, as DNA: TGTGCCAGCAGTGCCGGACACCTCCAAGAGACCCAGTACTTC.

The V call is TRBV5-1, the J call TRBJ2-7; the match to TRBD1 covers 10 bases. Trimming at V came to 0 bases and at J to 4 bases, leaving 1 base not matched to a gene. CDR3 length: 14 residues. Per germline, CDR1 SGHRS and CDR2 YFSETQ. The CDR3 reads CASSLGGQGYEQYF. CDR3 coding DNA: TGCGCCAGCAGCTTGGGGGGACAGGGGTACGAGCAGTACTTC.

J is TRBJ2-3 and V is TRBV27; D remains unclear. Trimming took off 6 bases at V and 0 bases at J, with 13 bases between the two ends. The CDR3 covers 15 residues. From germline, CDR1 is MNHEY and CDR2 SMNVEV (reference sequence). The DNA for the CDR3 is TGTGCCAGCAGACCCCGGTGGGCCAGCACAGATACGCAGTATTTT. Residues: CASRPRWASTDTQYF.

V usage is TRBV9 and J usage is TRBJ2-7; TRBD1 matches 9 bases. This CDR3 has 15 amino acids. Trimming at V came to 0 bases and at J to 3 bases, leaving 4 bases not matched to a gene. Germline assignment: CDR1 SGDLS and CDR2 YYNGEE. Here the CDR3 reads CASSVAGQGIYEQYF. Here the CDR3 DNA reads TGTGCCAGCAGCGTAGCGGGACAGGGAATCTACGAGCAGTACTTC. The complete variable domain, with remaining parts taken from reference TRBV9 and TRBJ2-7, reads DSGVTQTPKHLITATGQRVTLRCSPRSGDLSVYWYQQSLDQGLQFLIQYYNGEERAKGNILERFSAQQFPDLHSELNLSSLELGDSALYFCASSVAGQGIYEQYFGPGTRLTVT.